This passage covers 19 T cell receptor beta chains from one sample sequenced in a study of preoperative IRX-2 immunotherapy in early breast cancer. Treatment denoted: preoperative locoregional IRX-2 cytokine immunotherapy. Sequenced by immunoSEQ multiplex PCR; TCRdb stores in-frame clones only, minus some. The repertoire consists of around 39,000 clones, with about 95% occurring once and the leading ten covering over 1.5%. Material: tumor tissue, obtained after IRX-2 immunotherapy. These TCRs come from a human donor with breast cancer.

This rearrangement joins TRBV5-1 to TRBJ2-3; D gene ambiguous. Between the trimmed V and J ends, which lost 6 bases and 3 bases, there was a span of 8 bases. Germline CDR1 SGHRS, CDR2 YFSETQ. This CDR3 has 12 residues. The CDR3 region is CASIDGTDTQYF. In DNA, the CDR3 is TGCGCCAGCATCGACGGAACAGATACGCAGTATTTT.

The J gene is TRBJ1-1, the V gene TRBV20-1; 9 bases map to TRBD1. V was pared by 6 bases and J by 6 bases, with 2 bases of the junction left unmatched. This CDR3 has 11 amino acids. Germline V gene sequence: CDR1 DFQATT, CDR2 SNEGSKA (reference sequence). The CDR3: CSAGQGPEAFF. As DNA, the CDR3 is TGCAGTGCGGGACAGGGCCCTGAAGCTTTCTTT.

J is TRBJ2-7 and V is TRBV28; tentatively, D is TRBD1 or TRBD2 (5 bases each). The CDR3 is made up of 13 amino acids. Germline V lookup: CDR1 MDHEN, CDR2 SYDVKM. Trimming stripped 8 bases from V and 7 bases from J, with 18 bases between. The CDR3 here is CASGLLRGREQYF. CDR3 DNA: TGTGCCAGCGGCCTCTTGAGGGGTCGGGAGCAGTACTTC.

This clone showed up just once. The rearrangement uses TRBV29-1 and TRBJ2-5; 12 bases align to TRBD1. Germline-derived CDR1 and CDR2 are SQVTM and ANQGSEA. The CDR3 is 13 residues long. Trimming cost V 7 bases and J 5 bases; bases outside gene matches: 5. The CDR3 loop is CSARDRGLETQYF. CDR3 nucleotides: TGCAGCGCCAGGGACAGGGGGCTTGAGACCCAGTACTTC.

The chain uses TRBV7-5 and TRBJ1-4; the table assigns TRBD1, which was not confirmed against the DNA. TRBV7-5 is a pseudogene. The CDR3 runs 17 residues. CDR3 loop: CARSFPRDTDTNEKLFF. CDR3 DNA sequence: TGTGCCAGAAGCTTTCCCAGGGATACCGACACTAATGAAAAACTGTTTTTT.

The rearrangement joins TRBV7-2 to TRBJ2-5; possibly TRBD2 for D (6 bases). CDR1 and CDR2 from the germline V gene are SGHTA and FQGNSA. The germline V and J ends were trimmed by 6 bases and 4 bases, with 21 bases remaining between them. The CDR3 is 16 residues long. The CDR3 protein is CASSLASGGGGETQYF. As DNA, the CDR3 is TGTGCCAGCAGTCTAGCGTCCGGGGGAGGCGGAGAGACCCAGTACTTC.

V usage is TRBV7-3 and J usage is TRBJ2-6; 7 bases map to TRBD2. Germline CDR1 reads SGHTA; CDR2 reads FQGTGA. The CDR3 sequence is 15 residues long. J was trimmed by 3 bases and V by 5 bases; bases with no gene match: 4. The CDR3 reads CASSTIAGGANVLTF. The DNA of the CDR3 is TGTGCCAGCAGCACCATAGCGGGTGGGGCCAACGTCCTGACTTTC.

The V and J genes are TRBV5-4 and TRBJ2-2, with 12 bases matching TRBD2. With 0 bases clipped from V and 7 bases from J, the junction kept 4 bases outside the gene matches. In germline, CDR1 is SGHNT, CDR2 YYREEE (reference sequence). The CDR3 covers 16 residues. The CDR3 DNA reads as TGTGCCAGCAGCTTGGGCCTAGCGGGGGGGATCGGGGAGCTGTTTTTT. It encodes CASSLGLAGGIGELFF.

This chain links TRBV9 with TRBJ2-1; D perhaps matches TRBD2 (5 bases). Germline V gene sequence: CDR1 SGDLS, CDR2 YYNGEE. There are 12 residues in the CDR3. Deletions cut 4 bases from V and 9 bases from J, with 11 bases between. CDR3 nucleotide sequence: TGTGCCAGCAGCCCCCTAGCTGGTGAGCAGTTCTTC. It codes for CASSPLAGEQFF.

The rearrangement links TRBV5-1 to TRBJ2-7; TRBD1 matches at 7 bases. V lost 4 bases and J lost 2; bases outside the gene matches: 12. The germline V gene has CDR1 SGHRS and CDR2 YFSETQ. The CDR3 is 16 amino acids. The CDR3 spells CASSHTTGTLTYEQYF. CDR3 nucleotides: TGCGCCAGCAGCCACACGACAGGGACACTTACCTACGAGCAGTACTTC.

This chain links TRBV7-2 with TRBJ1-5; D may be TRBD1 (5 bases). CDR3 length: 15 amino acids. CDR1 is SGHTA and CDR2 is FQGNSA in the germline V gene. Trimming left V 3 bases short and J 0 bases short, with 9 bases between. The CDR3 nucleotides read TGTGCCAGCAGCTTGGACGGACATAGCAATCAGCCCCAGCATTTT. Protein product: CASSLDGHSNQPQHF.

J is TRBJ1-5 and V is TRBV5-4, with D unresolved. There are 14 residues in the CDR3. V was shortened by 1 base and J by 0 bases, with 5 bases between the two germline ends. Germline values: CDR1 SGHNT, CDR2 YYREEE (reference sequence). The CDR3: CASSLYSSNQPQHF. The CDR3 nucleotides read TGTGCCAGCAGCTTGTACAGTAGCAATCAGCCCCAGCATTTT.

The chain carries TRBV18 and TRBJ1-6; unclear D gene. The V end was cut by 3 bases, the J end by 7 bases, with 7 bases between. The CDR3 contains 13 residues. Per germline, CDR1 KGHSH and CDR2 LQKENI. CDR3 sequence: CASSPPDNSPLHF. The CDR3 DNA reads TGTGCCAGCTCACCCCCTGACAATTCACCCCTCCACTTT. The full variable domain, completed using reference TRBV18 and TRBJ1-6, is NAGVMQNPRHLVRRRGQEARLRCSPMKGHSHVYWYRQLPEEGLKFMVYLQKENIIDESGMPKERFSAEFPKEGPSILRIQQVVRGDSAAYFCASSPPDNSPLHFGNGTRLTVT.

This clone was seen only a few times. The V gene is TRBV11-3, the J gene TRBJ1-4, with unresolved D. V was clipped by 7 bases and J by 0 bases, with 6 bases between them. CDR1 and CDR2 from the germline V gene are SGHNT and YENEEA. The CDR3 consists of 13 residues. CDR3 amino acids: CASTISTNEKLFF. As DNA, the CDR3 is TGTGCCAGCACCATATCAACTAATGAAAAACTGTTTTTT.

The chain links TRBV6-5 to TRBJ2-2; D is uncertain. From germline, CDR1 is MNHEY and CDR2 SVGAGI. The CDR3 is made up of 11 amino acids. V was shortened by 6 bases and J by 7 bases, with 6 bases between the two germline ends. The chain's CDR3 is CASRGIGELFF. The DNA of the CDR3 is TGTGCCAGCAGGGGGATCGGGGAGCTGTTTTTT.

J is TRBJ2-7 and V is TRBV21-1; TRBD1 is taken as the D call from the table, unchecked against the DNA. TRBV21-1 constitutes a pseudogene. This CDR3 contains 17 residues. The CDR3 bases are TGTGCCAACAAAGACAGGGAGGCCCGTCGGGTGTCCTACGAGCAGTACTTC. This translates into CANKDREARRVSYEQYF.

The J gene is TRBJ1-1, the V gene TRBV9, with a tentative D call TRBD1 (6 bases). There are 14 residues in the CDR3. The germline V gene has CDR1 SGDLS and CDR2 YYNGEE. Trimming removed 0 bases at V and 1 base at J, with 7 bases between. The CDR3 here is CASSVAGQNTEAFF. As DNA, the CDR3 is TGTGCCAGCAGCGTAGCGGGACAGAACACTGAAGCTTTCTTT.

The chain links TRBV7-3 to TRBJ2-2, with TRBD1 matching over 10 bases. Germline trimming cut 3 bases from V and 5 bases from J; bases unmatched to any gene: 9. Germline V CDR1 and CDR2: SGHTA, FQGTGA. The CDR3 is 17 residues long. The CDR3 bases are TGTGCCAGCAGCTTTGGATTAGGGACAGGGGAAACCGGGGAGCTGTTTTTT. Translated, it gives CASSFGLGTGETGELFF. The full variable domain, with the rest looked up from reference TRBV7-3 and TRBJ2-2, is GAGVSQTPSNKVTEKGKYVELRCDPISGHTALYWYRQSLGQGPEFLIYFQGTGAADDSGLPNDRFFAVRPEGSVSTLKIQRTERGDSAVYLCASSFGLGTGETGELFFGEGSRLTVL.

The chain links TRBV6-1 to TRBJ2-7; D gene unclear. The CDR3 sequence is 15 residues long. Germline CDR1 and CDR2: MNHNS and SASEGT. Trimming pared 1 base from V and 0 bases from J, leaving 10 bases between. The CDR3 DNA reads as TGTGCCAGCAGTGAAGAGGCAAATCTCTCCTACGAGCAGTACTTC. It is translated as CASSEEANLSYEQYF.